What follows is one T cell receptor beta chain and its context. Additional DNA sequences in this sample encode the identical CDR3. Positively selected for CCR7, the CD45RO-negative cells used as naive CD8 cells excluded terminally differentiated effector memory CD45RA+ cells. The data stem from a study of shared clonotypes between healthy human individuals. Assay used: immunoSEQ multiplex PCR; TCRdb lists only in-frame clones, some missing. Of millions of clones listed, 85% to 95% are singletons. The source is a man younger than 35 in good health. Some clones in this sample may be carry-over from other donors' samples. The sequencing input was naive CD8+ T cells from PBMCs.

CDR3 protein: CASSLADQPQHF. The CDR3 DNA follows: TGTGCCAGCAGCCTTGCCGATCAGCCCCAGCATTTT. The V call is TRBV7-9, the J call TRBJ1-5, with D unclear. Trimming removed 5 bases at V and 5 bases at J, with 7 bases between. The CDR3 covers 12 residues. The germline V gene encodes CDR1 SEHNR and CDR2 FQNEAQ (reference sequence).